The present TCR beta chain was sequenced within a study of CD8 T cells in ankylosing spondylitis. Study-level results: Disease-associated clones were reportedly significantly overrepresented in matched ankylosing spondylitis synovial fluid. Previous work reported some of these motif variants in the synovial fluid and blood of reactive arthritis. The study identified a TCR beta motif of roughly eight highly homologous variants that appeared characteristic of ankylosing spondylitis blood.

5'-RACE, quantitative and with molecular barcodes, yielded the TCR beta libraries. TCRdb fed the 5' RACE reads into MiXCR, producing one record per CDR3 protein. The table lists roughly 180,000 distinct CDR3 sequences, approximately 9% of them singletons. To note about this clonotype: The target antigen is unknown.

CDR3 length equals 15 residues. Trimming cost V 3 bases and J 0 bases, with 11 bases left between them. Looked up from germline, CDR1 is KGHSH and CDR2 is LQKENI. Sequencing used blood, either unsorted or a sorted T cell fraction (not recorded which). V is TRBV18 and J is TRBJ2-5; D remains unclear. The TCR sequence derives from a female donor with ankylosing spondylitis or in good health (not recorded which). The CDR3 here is CASSPNLRDQETQYF. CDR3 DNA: TGTGCCAGCTCACCTAATCTGCGCGACCAAGAGACCCAGTACTTC.